These 2 T cell receptor beta chains originate from one sample sequenced in a study of sequential checkpoint blockade in melanoma. The treatment is: randomized to nivolumab then ipilimumab (arm A) or the reverse (arm B). The assay was immunoSEQ multiplex PCR, and TCRdb's table has in-frame clones only and misses some. Counted here are 13,000 or so clones, about 78% occurring once; the ten biggest clones make up 25% to 35%. Sequenced material: CD8+ T cells sorted from blood (inferred from file names), taken from a patient given nivolumab and ipilimumab in sequence. Receptors originate from a human donor with melanoma.

The table lists this clone with a few counts. V gene TRBV18 combines with J gene TRBJ2-7; the D gene is possibly TRBD1 (5 bases). The germline V gene encodes CDR1 KGHSH and CDR2 LQKENI. The ends were cut back, 3 bases at V and 2 bases at J, with 8 bases in the middle. CDR3 length: 13 residues. The chain's CDR3 is CASSPDNAYEQYF. The CDR3, as DNA: TGTGCCAGCTCACCGGACAATGCCTACGAGCAGTACTTC. The entire variable domain, with the rest obtained from reference TRBV18 and TRBJ2-7, is as follows: NAGVMQNPRHLVRRRGQEARLRCSPMKGHSHVYWYRQLPEEGLKFMVYLQKENIIDESGMPKERFSAEFPKEGPSILRIQQVVRGDSAAYFCASSPDNAYEQYFGPGTRLTVT.

The rearrangement links TRBV30 to TRBJ1-1, with 9 bases matching TRBD1. Per the germline V gene, CDR1 is GTSNPN and CDR2 is SVGIG (reference sequence). This CDR3 has 12 residues. V lost 1 base, J lost 11 bases, and 5 bases stayed unmatched. CDR3 in DNA: TGTGCCTGGAGTGACGGGACAGGGAACGCTTTCTTT. Translated: CAWSDGTGNAFF.